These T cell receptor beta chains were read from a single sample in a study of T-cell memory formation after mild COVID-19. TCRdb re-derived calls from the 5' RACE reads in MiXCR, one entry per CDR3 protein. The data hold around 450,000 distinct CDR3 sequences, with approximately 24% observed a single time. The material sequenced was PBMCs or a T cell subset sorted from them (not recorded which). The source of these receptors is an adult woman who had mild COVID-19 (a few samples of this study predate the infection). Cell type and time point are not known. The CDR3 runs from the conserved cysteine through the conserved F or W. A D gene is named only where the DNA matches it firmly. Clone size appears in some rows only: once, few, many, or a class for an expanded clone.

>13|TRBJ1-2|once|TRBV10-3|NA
CAISEGSFDGYTF
TGTGCCATCAGTGAGGGCTCGTTCGATGGCTACACCTTC
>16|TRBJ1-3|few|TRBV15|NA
CATSSGRLDAGNTIYF
TGTGCCACCAGCTCTGGCCGCCTAGACGCTGGAAACACCATATATTTT
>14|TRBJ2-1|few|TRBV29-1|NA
CSVEGGTRGHEQFF
TGCAGCGTTGAAGGGGGGACTCGGGGGCATGAGCAGTTCTTC
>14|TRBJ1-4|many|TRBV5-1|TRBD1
CASSFGQGGEKLFF
TGCGCCAGCAGCTTCGGACAGGGGGGTGAAAAACTGTTTTTT
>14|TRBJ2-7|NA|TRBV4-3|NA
CASSQDGHSYEQYF
TGCGCCAGCAGCCAAGACGGACATTCATACGAGCAGTACTTC
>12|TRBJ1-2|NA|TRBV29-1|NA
CSVPGAQDGYTF
TGCAGCGTTCCTGGGGCCCAGGATGGCTACACCTTC
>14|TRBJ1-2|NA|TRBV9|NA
CASSVADGRYGYTF
TGTGCCAGCAGCGTAGCGGACGGACGCTATGGCTACACCTTC
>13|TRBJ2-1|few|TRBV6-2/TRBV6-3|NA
CASKDLSYNEQFF
TGTGCCAGCAAGGATCTCTCCTACAATGAGCAGTTCTTC
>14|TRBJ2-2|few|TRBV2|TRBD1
CASKGQGGTGELFF
TGTGCCAGCAAGGGACAGGGCGGCACCGGGGAGCTGTTTTTT
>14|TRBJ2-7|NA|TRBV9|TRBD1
CASSIFSTGHEQYF
TGTGCCAGCAGCATTTTTTCGACAGGGCACGAGCAGTACTTC
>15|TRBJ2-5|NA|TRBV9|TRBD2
CASSVVPSGGETQYF
TGTGCCAGCAGCGTAGTTCCTAGCGGGGGAGAGACCCAGTACTTC
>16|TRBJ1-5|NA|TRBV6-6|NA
CASRPERARGNQPQHF
TGTGCCAGCAGACCCGAGAGGGCTAGAGGCAATCAGCCCCAGCATTTT
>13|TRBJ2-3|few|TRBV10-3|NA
CAIRGFGSDTQYF
TGTGCCATAAGAGGTTTCGGGTCGGATACGCAGTATTTT
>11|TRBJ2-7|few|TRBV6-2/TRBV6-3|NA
CASSYRDEQYF
TGTGCCAGCAGTTACAGGGACGAGCAGTACTTC
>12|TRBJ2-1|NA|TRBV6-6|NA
CASSTTYNEQFF
TGTGCCAGCAGTACCACCTACAATGAGCAGTTCTTC
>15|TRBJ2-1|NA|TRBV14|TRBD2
CASSQVAGVGNEQFF
TGTGCCAGCAGCCAAGTAGCGGGAGTCGGTAATGAGCAGTTCTTC
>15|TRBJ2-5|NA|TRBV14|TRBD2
CASSWASGRIETQYF
TGTGCCAGCAGCTGGGCTAGCGGGAGGATTGAGACCCAGTACTTC
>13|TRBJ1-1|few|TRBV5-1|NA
CASSFRVNTEAFF
TGCGCCAGCAGCTTCAGGGTGAACACTGAAGCTTTCTTT
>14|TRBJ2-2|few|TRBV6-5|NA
CASRGLGNTGELFF
TGTGCCAGCAGGGGCCTAGGTAACACCGGGGAGCTGTTTTTT
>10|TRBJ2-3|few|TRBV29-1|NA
CSVEKPTQYF
TGCAGCGTCGAGAAGCCTACGCAGTATTTT
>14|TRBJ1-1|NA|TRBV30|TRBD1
CAWTTGTGVTEAFF
TGTGCCTGGACCACCGGGACAGGAGTCACTGAAGCTTTCTTT
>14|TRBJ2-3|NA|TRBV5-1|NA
CASSSVEAGDTQYF
TGCGCCAGCAGCTCCGTGGAGGCTGGGGATACGCAGTATTTT
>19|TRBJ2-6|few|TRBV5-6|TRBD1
CASSLGISGQDSGANVLTF
TGTGCCAGCAGCTTGGGTATTTCGGGACAGGACTCTGGGGCCAACGTCCTGACTTTC
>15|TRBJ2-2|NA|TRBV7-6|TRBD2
CASSLVGTSSGELFF
TGTGCCAGCAGCTTAGTTGGGACTAGCAGCGGGGAGCTGTTTTTT
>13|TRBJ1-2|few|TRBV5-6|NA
CASSLGRMVSDTF
TGTGCCAGCAGCTTGGGGCGCATGGTCTCGGATACCTTC
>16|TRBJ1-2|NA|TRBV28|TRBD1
CASSVKKGQGARGYTF
TGTGCCAGCAGCGTCAAGAAGGGACAGGGGGCTCGAGGCTACACCTTC
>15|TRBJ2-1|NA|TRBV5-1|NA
CASSLRESTYNEQFF
TGCGCCAGCAGCTTGCGGGAGTCTACCTACAATGAGCAGTTCTTC
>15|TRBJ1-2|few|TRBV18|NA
CASSPVGVTNYGYTF
TGTGCCAGCTCACCAGTCGGGGTTACTAACTATGGCTACACCTTC
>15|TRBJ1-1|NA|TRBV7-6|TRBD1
CASSLGTGVGTEAFF
TGTGCCAGCAGCTTAGGGACAGGGGTAGGCACTGAAGCTTTCTTT
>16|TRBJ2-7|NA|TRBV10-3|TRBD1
CAISEPGQGNSYEQYF
TGTGCCATCAGTGAGCCGGGACAGGGAAACTCCTACGAGCAGTACTTC
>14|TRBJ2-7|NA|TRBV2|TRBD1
CASRRDREIGEQYF
TGTGCCAGCAGAAGAGACAGGGAGATAGGGGAGCAGTACTTC
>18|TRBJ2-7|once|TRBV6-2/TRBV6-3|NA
CASSYSHTGKSMDYEQYF
TGTGCCAGCAGTTACTCACACACAGGAAAATCGATGGACTACGAGCAGTACTTC
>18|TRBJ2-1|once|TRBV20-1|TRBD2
CSAGGLAGGLSSYNEQFF
TGCAGTGCCGGCGGACTAGCGGGGGGGTTGAGCTCCTACAATGAGCAGTTCTTC
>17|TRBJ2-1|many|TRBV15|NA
CATSRDTARQGGNEQFF
TGTGCCACCAGCAGAGACACGGCAAGACAGGGAGGCAATGAGCAGTTCTTC
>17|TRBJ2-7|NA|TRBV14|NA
CASSQAGLRDLSYEQYF
TGTGCCAGCAGCCAAGCGGGGCTTCGGGACCTCTCCTACGAGCAGTACTTC
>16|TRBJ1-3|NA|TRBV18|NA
CASSPRTGTSGNTIYF
TGTGCCAGCTCCCCCAGAACAGGCACCTCTGGAAACACCATATATTTT
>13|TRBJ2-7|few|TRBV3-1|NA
CASNRGGGYEQYF
TGTGCCAGCAACCGGGGCGGCGGCTACGAGCAGTACTTC
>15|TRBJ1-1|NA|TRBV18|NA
CASSSNAQGGTEAFF
TGTGCCAGCTCGTCGAACGCACAGGGAGGAACTGAAGCTTTCTTT
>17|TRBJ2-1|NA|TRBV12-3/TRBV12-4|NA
CASNLPVGSQRGREQFF
TGTGCCAGCAACCTCCCGGTCGGGTCACAGAGAGGGAGGGAGCAGTTCTTC
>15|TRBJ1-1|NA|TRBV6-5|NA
CASSYSPGGRTEAFF
TGTGCCAGCAGTTACTCCCCCGGGGGCCGGACTGAAGCTTTCTTT
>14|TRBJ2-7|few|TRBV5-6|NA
CASSLGPSAYEQYF
TGTGCCAGCAGCTTGGGTCCATCCGCCTACGAGCAGTACTTC
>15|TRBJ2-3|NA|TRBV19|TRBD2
CASSKLAGGADTQYF
TGTGCCAGTAGTAAACTAGCGGGAGGCGCAGATACGCAGTATTTT
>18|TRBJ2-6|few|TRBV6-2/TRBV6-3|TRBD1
CASRSRQGALMGANVLTF
TGTGCCAGCAGATCACGACAGGGGGCACTCATGGGGGCCAACGTCCTGACTTTC
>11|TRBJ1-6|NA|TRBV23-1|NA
CASVPVEPLHF
TGCGCCAGCGTCCCCGTGGAGCCCCTCCACTTT
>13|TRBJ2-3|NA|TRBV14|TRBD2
CASRLAGVDTQYF
TGTGCCAGCAGACTAGCGGGAGTGGATACGCAGTATTTT